This TCR beta chain appears in the sequencing data of a study of shared clonotypes between healthy human individuals. Worth noting for this clone: Its antigen is unknown.

The study's findings and limits: The authors expected sequencing depth to affect clonotype sharing among donors.

Some clones are missing from TCRdb's copy, which holds only in-frame ones; the method was immunoSEQ multiplex PCR. The sample has about 2 million clones, roughly 94% seen once. CD4+ cells yielded CD45RA+ naive and CD45RA-negative memory subsets. The J segment lost 4 bases and the V segment lost 4 bases, leaving 3 bases of the junction unmatched. The CDR3 consists of 16 residues. The germline V gene encodes CDR1 MDHEN and CDR2 SYDVKM. The rearrangement uses TRBV28 and TRBJ2-1; 14 bases map to TRBD2. The TCR comes from a man aged 18 to 29 in good health. Material for sequencing was naive CD4+ T cells sorted from blood. Subset here: CD45RA+ positively selected. The CDR3 loop is CASSSGTSGGYNEQFF. In nucleotides, the CDR3 is TGTGCCAGCAGTTCCGGGACTAGCGGGGGATACAATGAGCAGTTCTTC. Together with reference TRBV28 and TRBJ2-1, the CDR3 gives the full variable domain: DVKVTQSSRYLVKRTGEKVFLECVQDMDHENMFWYRQDPGLGLRLIYFSYDVKMKEKGDIPEGYSVSREKKERFSLILESASTNQTSMYLCASSSGTSGGYNEQFFGPGTRLTVL.